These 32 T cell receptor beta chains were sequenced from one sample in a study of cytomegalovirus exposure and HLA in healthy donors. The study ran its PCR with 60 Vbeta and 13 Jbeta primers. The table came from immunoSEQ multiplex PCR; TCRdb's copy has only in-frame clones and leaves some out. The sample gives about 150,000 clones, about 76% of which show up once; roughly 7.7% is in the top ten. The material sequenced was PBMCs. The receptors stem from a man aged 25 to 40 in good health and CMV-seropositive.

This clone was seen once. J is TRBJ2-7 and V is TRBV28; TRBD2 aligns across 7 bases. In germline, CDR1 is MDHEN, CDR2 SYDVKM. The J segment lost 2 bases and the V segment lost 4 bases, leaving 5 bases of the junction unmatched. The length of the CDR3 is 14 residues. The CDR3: CASSSGGSTYEQYF. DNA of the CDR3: TGTGCCAGCAGTTCCGGGGGGTCAACCTACGAGCAGTACTTC.

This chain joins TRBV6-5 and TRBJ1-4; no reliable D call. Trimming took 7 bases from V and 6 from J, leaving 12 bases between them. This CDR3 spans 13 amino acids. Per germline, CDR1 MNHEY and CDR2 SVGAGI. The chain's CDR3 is CASKELPDEKLFF. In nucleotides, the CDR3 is TGTGCCAGCAAGGAGCTACCGGATGAAAAACTGTTTTTT.

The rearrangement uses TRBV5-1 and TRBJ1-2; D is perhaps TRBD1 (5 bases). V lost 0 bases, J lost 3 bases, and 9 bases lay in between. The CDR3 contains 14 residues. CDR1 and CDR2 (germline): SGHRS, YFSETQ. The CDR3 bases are TGCGCCAGCAGCTTGGCCGGGGGGGACTATGGCTACACCTTC. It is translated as CASSLAGGDYGYTF.

In DNA, the CDR3 is TGTGCCAGCAGCCGCTTCCTGGACAGGGAGACGGAAGCTTTCTTT. It specifies CASSRFLDRETEAFF. The chain employs TRBV7-9 and TRBJ1-1; 8 bases agree with TRBD1. The CDR3 is 15 amino acids. The V gene end was trimmed by 5 bases and the J gene end by 8 bases; junction bases not matched to a gene: 13. The germline V gene encodes CDR1 SEHNR and CDR2 FQNEAQ (reference sequence). Full variable domain (remainder filled in from reference TRBV7-9 and TRBJ1-1): DTGVSQNPRHKITKRGQNVTFRCDPISEHNRLYWYRQTLGQGPEFLTYFQNEAQLEKSRLLSDRFSAERPKGSFSTLEIQRTEQGDSAMYLCASSRFLDRETEAFFGQGTRLTVV.

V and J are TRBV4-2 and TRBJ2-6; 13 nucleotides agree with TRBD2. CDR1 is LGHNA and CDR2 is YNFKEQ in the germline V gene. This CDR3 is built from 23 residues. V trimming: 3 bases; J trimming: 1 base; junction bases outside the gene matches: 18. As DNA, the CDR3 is TGTGCCAGCAGCCAGTTATCTCGCAGCCAACTAGCGGGAGGGCCTTCTGGGGCCAACGTCCTGACTTTC. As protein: CASSQLSRSQLAGGPSGANVLTF.

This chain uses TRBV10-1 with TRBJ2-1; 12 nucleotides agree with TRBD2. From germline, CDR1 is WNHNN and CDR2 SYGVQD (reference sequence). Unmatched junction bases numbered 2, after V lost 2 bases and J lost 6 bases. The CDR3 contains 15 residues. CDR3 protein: CASSEALAGGNEQFF. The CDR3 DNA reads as TGCGCCAGCAGTGAGGCACTAGCGGGAGGCAATGAGCAGTTCTTC.

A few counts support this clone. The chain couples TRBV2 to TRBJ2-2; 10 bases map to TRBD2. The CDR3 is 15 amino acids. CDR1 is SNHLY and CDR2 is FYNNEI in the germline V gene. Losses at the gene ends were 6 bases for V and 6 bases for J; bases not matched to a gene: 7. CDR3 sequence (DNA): TGTGCCAGCAGGCTCTCTAGCGGGGGTCCCGGGGAGCTGTTTTTT. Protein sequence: CASRLSSGGPGELFF.

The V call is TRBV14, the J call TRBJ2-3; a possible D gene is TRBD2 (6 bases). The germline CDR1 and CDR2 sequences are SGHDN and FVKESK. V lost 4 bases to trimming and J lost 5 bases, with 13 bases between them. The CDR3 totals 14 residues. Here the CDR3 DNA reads TGTGCCAGCAGCCGAGGTATTAGCGGAGATACGCAGTATTTT. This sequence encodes CASSRGISGDTQYF.

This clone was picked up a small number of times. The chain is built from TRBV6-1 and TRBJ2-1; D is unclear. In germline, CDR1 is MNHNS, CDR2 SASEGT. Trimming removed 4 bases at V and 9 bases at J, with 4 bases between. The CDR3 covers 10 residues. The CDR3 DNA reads TGTGCCAGCAGTGCTCGTGAGCAGTTCTTC. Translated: CASSAREQFF.

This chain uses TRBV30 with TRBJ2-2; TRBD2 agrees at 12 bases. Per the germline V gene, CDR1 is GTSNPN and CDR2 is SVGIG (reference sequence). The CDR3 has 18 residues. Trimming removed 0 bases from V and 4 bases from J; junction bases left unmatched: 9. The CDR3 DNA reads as TGTGCCTGGAGTGTAAGGACTAGCGGGAACACGGGCACCGGGGAGCTGTTTTTT. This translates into CAWSVRTSGNTGTGELFF.

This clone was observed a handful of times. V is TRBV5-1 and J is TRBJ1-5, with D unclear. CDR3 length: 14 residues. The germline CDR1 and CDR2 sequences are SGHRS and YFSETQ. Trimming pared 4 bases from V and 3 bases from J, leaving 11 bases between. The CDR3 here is CASSVDITNQPQHF. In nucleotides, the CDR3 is TGCGCCAGCAGCGTCGACATCACCAATCAGCCCCAGCATTTT.

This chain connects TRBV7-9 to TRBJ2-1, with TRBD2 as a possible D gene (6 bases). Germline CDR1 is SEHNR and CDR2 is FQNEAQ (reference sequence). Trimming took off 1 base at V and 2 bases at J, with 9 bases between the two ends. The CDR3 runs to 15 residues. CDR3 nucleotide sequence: TGTGCCAGCAGCTTAGACCGGGGGACCTACAATGAGCAGTTCTTC. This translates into CASSLDRGTYNEQFF.

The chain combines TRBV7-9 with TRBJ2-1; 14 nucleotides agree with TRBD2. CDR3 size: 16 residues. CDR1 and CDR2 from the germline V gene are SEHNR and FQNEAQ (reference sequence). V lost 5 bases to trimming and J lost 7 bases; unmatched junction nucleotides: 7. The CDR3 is CASSPRTSGRSNEQFF. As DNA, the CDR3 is TGTGCCAGCAGCCCACGGACTAGCGGGAGGAGTAATGAGCAGTTCTTC.

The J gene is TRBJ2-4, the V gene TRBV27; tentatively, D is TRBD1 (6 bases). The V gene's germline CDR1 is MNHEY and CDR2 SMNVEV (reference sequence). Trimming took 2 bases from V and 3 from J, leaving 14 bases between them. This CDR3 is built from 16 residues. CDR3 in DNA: TGTGCCAGCAGTTTAAACAGGGCGGACGGCAAAAACATTCAGTACTTC. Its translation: CASSLNRADGKNIQYF.

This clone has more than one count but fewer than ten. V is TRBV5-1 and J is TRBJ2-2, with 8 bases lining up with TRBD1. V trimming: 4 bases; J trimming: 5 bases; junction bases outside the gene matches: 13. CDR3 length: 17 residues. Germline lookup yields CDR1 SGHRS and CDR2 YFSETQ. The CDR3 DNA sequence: TGCGCCAGCAGCCCGGGACAGGCTCCCTCGAGGACCGGGGAGCTGTTTTTT. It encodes CASSPGQAPSRTGELFF. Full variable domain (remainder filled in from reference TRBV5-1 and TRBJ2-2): KAGVTQTPRYLIKTRGQQVTLSCSPISGHRSVSWYQQTPGQGLQFLFEYFSETQRNKGNFPGRFSGRQFSNSRSEMNVSTLELGDSALYLCASSPGQAPSRTGELFFGEGSRLTVL.

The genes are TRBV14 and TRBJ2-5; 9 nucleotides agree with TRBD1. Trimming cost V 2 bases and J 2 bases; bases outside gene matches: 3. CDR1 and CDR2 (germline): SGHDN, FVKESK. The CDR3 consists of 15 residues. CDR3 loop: CASSQTGGPQETQYF. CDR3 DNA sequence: TGTGCCAGCAGCCAAACAGGGGGCCCACAAGAGACCCAGTACTTC.

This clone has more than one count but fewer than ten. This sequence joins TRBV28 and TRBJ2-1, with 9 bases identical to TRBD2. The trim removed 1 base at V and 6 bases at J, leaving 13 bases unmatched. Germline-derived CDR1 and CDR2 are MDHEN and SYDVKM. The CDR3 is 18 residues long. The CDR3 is CASSLFWASGVQGNEQFF. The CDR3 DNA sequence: TGTGCCAGCAGTTTATTTTGGGCTAGCGGGGTGCAGGGCAATGAGCAGTTCTTC. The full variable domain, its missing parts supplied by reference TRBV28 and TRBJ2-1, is DVKVTQSSRYLVKRTGEKVFLECVQDMDHENMFWYRQDPGLGLRLIYFSYDVKMKEKGDIPEGYSVSREKKERFSLILESASTNQTSMYLCASSLFWASGVQGNEQFFGPGTRLTVL.

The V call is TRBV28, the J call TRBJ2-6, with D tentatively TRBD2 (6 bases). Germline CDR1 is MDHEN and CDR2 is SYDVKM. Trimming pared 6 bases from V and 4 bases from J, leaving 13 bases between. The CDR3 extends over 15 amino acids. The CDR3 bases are TGTGCCAGCAGCCCCCCGGGGGTAGGGGCCAACGTCCTGACTTTC. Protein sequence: CASSPPGVGANVLTF.

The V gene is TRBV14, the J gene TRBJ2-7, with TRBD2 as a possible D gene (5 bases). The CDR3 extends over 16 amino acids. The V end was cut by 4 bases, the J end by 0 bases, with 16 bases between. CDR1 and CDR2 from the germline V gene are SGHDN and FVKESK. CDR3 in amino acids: CASSPLTSGSSYEQYF. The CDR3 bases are TGTGCCAGCAGCCCTCTGACCTCGGGAAGCTCCTACGAGCAGTACTTC.

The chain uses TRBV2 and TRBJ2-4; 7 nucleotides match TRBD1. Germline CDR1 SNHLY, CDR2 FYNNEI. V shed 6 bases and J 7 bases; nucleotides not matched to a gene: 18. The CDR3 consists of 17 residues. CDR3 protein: CASRKPTGATRENIQYF. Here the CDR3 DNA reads TGTGCCAGCAGGAAACCTACAGGGGCCACTAGGGAGAACATTCAGTACTTC.

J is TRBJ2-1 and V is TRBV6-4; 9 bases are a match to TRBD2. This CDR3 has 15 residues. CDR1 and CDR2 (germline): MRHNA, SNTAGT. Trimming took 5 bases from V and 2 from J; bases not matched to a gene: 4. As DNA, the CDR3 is TGTGCCAGCAGTTTGGGCGGGGGGGCCTACAATGAGCAGTTCTTC. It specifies CASSLGGGAYNEQFF.

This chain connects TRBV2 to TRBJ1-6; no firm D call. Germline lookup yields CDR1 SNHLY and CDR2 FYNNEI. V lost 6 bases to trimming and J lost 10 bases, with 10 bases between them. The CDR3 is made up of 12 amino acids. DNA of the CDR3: TGTGCCAGCAGGGTTTCTAGCTCACCCCTCCACTTT. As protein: CASRVSSSPLHF.

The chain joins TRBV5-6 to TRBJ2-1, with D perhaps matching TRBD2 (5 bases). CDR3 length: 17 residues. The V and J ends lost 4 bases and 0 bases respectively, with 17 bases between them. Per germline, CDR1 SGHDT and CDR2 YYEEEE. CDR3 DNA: TGTGCCAGCAGCGCCGCGGCGGGCCTTAGCTCCTACAATGAGCAGTTCTTC. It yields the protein CASSAAAGLSSYNEQFF.

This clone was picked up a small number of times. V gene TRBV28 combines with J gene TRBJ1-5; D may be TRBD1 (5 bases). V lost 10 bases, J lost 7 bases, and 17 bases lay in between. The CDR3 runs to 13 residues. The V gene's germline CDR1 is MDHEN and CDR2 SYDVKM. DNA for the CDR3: TGTGCCACCGAGGGACTTCAAGGGCAGCCCCAGCATTTT. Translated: CATEGLQGQPQHF. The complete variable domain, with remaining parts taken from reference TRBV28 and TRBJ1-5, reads DVKVTQSSRYLVKRTGEKVFLECVQDMDHENMFWYRQDPGLGLRLIYFSYDVKMKEKGDIPEGYSVSREKKERFSLILESASTNQTSMYLCATEGLQGQPQHFGDGTRLSIL.

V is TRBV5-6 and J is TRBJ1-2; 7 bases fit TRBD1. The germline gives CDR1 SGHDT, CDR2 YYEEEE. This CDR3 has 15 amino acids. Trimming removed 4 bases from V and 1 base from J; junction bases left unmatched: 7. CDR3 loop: CASSPTGSSNYGYTF. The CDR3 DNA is TGTGCCAGCAGCCCGACAGGGAGTAGTAACTATGGCTACACCTTC.

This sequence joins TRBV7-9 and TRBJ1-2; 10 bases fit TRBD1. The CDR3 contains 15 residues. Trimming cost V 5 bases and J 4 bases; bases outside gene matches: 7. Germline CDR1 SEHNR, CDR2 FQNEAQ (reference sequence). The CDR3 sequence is CASSKDRGRGYGYTF. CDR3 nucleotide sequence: TGTGCCAGCAGCAAAGACAGGGGGCGAGGCTATGGCTACACCTTC.

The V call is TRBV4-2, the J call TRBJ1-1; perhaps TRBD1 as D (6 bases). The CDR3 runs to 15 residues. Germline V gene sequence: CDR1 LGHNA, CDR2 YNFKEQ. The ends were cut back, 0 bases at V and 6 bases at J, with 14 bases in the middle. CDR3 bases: TGTGCCAGCAGCCAAGATCCAGGGGATTTGGCTGAAGCTTTCTTT. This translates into CASSQDPGDLAEAFF.

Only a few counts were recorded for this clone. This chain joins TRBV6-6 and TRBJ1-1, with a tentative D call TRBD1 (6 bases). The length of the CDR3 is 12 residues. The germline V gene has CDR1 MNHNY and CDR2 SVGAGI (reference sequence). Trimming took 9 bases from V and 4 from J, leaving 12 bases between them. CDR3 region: CASRGGGTEAFF. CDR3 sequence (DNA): TGTGCCAGTCGGGGAGGGGGCACTGAAGCTTTCTTT.

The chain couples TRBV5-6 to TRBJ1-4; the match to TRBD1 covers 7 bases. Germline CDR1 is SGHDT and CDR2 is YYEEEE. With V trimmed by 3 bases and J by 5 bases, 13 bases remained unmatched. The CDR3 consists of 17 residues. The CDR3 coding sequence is TGTGCCAGCAGCTCTTCTGAGCGACAGGGCCGCAATGAAAAACTGTTTTTT. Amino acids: CASSSSERQGRNEKLFF. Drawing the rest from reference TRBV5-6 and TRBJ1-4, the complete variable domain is DAGVTQSPTHLIKTRGQQVTLRCSPKSGHDTVSWYQQALGQGPQFIFQYYEEEERQRGNFPDRFSGHQFPNYSSELNVNALLLGDSALYLCASSSSERQGRNEKLFFGSGTQLSVL.

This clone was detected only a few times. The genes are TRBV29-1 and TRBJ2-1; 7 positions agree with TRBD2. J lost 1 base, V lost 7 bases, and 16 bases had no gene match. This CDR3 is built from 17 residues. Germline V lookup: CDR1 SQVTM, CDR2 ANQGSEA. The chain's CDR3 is CSAPQAGAGPSYNEQFF. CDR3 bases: TGCAGCGCCCCACAGGCGGGAGCCGGTCCATCCTACAATGAGCAGTTCTTC.

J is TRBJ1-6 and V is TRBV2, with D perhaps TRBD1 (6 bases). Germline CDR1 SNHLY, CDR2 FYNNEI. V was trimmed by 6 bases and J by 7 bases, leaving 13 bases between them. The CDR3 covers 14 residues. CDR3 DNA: TGTGCCAGCAGGGGGGGGCTCACGAATTCACCCCTCCACTTT. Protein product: CASRGGLTNSPLHF.

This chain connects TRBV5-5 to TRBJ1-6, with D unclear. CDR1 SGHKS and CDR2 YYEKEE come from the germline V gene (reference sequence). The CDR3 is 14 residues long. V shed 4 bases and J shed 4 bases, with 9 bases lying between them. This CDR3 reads CASSGADYNSPLHF. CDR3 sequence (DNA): TGTGCCAGCAGCGGAGCAGATTATAATTCACCCCTCCACTTT. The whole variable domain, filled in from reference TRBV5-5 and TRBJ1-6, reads DAGVTQSPTHLIKTRGQQVTLRCSPISGHKSVSWYQQVLGQGPQFIFQYYEKEERGRGNFPDRFSARQFPNYSSELNVNALLLGDSALYLCASSGADYNSPLHFGNGTRLTVT.